The clone carrying this T cell receptor (beta chain) has just one count. Its antigen is as yet unknown. PBMCs, the starting material, were the source of sorted CD4+ and CD8+ T cells. Looked up from germline, CDR1 is GTSNPN and CDR2 is SVGIG (reference sequence). The CDR3 consists of 15 residues. The V segment lost 7 bases and the J segment 5 bases; nucleotides outside the gene matches: 12. The data originate from a study of CD8+ T cells in alopecia areata. Study information: It was oral tofacitinib, at 5 to 10 mg twice daily, that treated patients received. People stayed on tofacitinib for 6 to 18 months, then stopped the drug for 6 months.

Extracted RNA was reverse transcribed into cDNA, the sequencing template. Here immunoSEQ multiplex PCR was the method, and the copy in TCRdb shows in-frame clones only, minus some. Of roughly 150,000 clones in the sample, about 60% were seen once. Points from the study as a whole: Affected lesional scalp, above all in alopecia totalis/universalis, was more clonal than normal scalp.

The source is a human donor with alopecia areata. This chain joins TRBV30 and TRBJ2-2; 8 bases match TRBD2. The specimen comprised CD4+ T cells sorted from blood, sampled at week 0. The DNA for the CDR3 is TGTGCCTCCGCCCCGGCGGGGGGCGTAACCGGGGAGCTGTTTTTT. This translates into CASAPAGGVTGELFF. Complete variable domain (other parts from reference TRBV30 and TRBJ2-2): SQTIHQWPATLVQPVGSPLSLECTVEGTSNPNLYWYRQAAGRGLQLLFYSVGIGQISSEVPQNLSASRPQDRQFILSSKKLLLSDSGFYLCASAPAGGVTGELFFGEGSRLTVL.